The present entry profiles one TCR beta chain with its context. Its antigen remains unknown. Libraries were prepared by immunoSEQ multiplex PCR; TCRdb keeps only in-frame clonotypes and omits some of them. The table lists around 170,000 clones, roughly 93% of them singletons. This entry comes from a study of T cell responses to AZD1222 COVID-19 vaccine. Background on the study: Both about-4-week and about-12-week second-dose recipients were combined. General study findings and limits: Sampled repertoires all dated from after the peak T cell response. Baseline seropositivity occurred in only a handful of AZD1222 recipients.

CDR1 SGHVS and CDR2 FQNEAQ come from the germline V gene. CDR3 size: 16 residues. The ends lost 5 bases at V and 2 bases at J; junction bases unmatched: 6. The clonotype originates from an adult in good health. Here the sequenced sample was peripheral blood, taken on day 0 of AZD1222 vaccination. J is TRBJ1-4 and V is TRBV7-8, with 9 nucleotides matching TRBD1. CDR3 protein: CASSLGTGITNEKLFF. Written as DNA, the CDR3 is TGTGCCAGCAGCCTAGGGACAGGGATTACTAATGAAAAACTGTTTTTT.